One sample yielded the 16 T cell receptor beta chains listed below, sequenced in a study of response to subunit inactivated influenza vaccine. TCRdb re-analysed the RT-PCR reads in MiXCR, keeping a single row per CDR3 protein. This sample has fewer than 750,000 distinct CDR3 sequences, with around 15% found just once. The sample consisted of PBMCs from blood, taken 11 to 12 days after vaccination. All receptors come from a man aged 45-65 years who received an inactivated influenza vaccine.

The gene calls are TRBV12-3 or TRBV12-4 and TRBJ2-1, with D hard to call. This CDR3 is built from 13 residues. V lost 5 bases to trimming and J lost 5 bases, with 10 bases between them. CDR3 DNA: TGTGCCAGCAGTCCCTCTAGGAACAATGAGCAGTTCTTC. Translating it yields CASSPSRNNEQFF.

In its sample, this clonotype was seen a few times. The chain links TRBV29-1 to TRBJ2-2; unclear D gene. The CDR3 loop spans 15 amino acids. CDR1 and CDR2 (germline): SQVTM, ANQGSEA. Trimming took off 2 bases at V and 4 bases at J, with 14 bases between the two ends. The CDR3 DNA reads TGCAGCGTTGAATCTGGGTTTGGTTTCACCGGGGAGCTGTTTTTT. This gives the protein CSVESGFGFTGELFF.

This chain links TRBV28 with TRBJ2-6; 9 bases agree with TRBD1. V shed 5 bases, J shed 0 bases, and the junction held 14 bases outside the gene matches. Germline values: CDR1 MDHEN, CDR2 SYDVKM. This CDR3 has 20 residues. CDR3 sequence (DNA): TGTGCCAGCAGTCCCCTCCGGGACAGGGATCGAGGCTCTGGGGCCAACGTCCTGACTTTC. Translating it yields CASSPLRDRDRGSGANVLTF.

This clonotype was recorded a few times. This chain uses TRBV28 with TRBJ2-1, with D maybe TRBD2 (7 bases). CDR3 size: 15 residues. Germline lookup yields CDR1 MDHEN and CDR2 SYDVKM. With 4 bases removed from V and 1 base from J, the gap between germline ends came to 11 bases. For the CDR3, the DNA is TGTGCCAGCAGTTCGGCGGGGGCTTCCTACAATGAGCAGTTCTTC. Translation gives CASSSAGASYNEQFF. Based on the CDR3 plus reference TRBV28 and TRBJ2-1, the full variable domain is DVKVTQSSRYLVKRTGEKVFLECVQDMDHENMFWYRQDPGLGLRLIYFSYDVKMKEKGDIPEGYSVSREKKERFSLILESASTNQTSMYLCASSSAGASYNEQFFGPGTRLTVL.

The rearrangement links TRBV7-2 to TRBJ2-2; 14 bases match TRBD2. Trimming cost V 4 bases and J 5 bases; bases outside gene matches: 3. Germline values: CDR1 SGHTA, CDR2 FQGNSA. The CDR3 totals 16 residues. CDR3 in amino acids: CASSSRTSGGTGELFF. Written as DNA, the CDR3 is TGTGCCAGCAGCTCCCGGACTAGCGGGGGGACCGGGGAGCTGTTTTTT.

The chain links TRBV7-8 to TRBJ2-7; D assignment may be TRBD1 or TRBD2 (5 bases each). The V end lost 5 bases, the J end lost 8 bases, and 16 bases lay between the germline ends. The CDR3 consists of 13 residues. CDR1 and CDR2 (germline): SGHVS, FQNEAQ. CDR3 in amino acids: CASSNRDGYQQYF. CDR3 nucleotide sequence: TGTGCCAGCAGCAACCGGGACGGCTATCAGCAGTACTTC.

In its sample, this clonotype was seen many times. The chain joins TRBV7-8 to TRBJ2-3, with 7 bases identical to TRBD2. The V gene's germline CDR1 is SGHVS and CDR2 FQNEAQ. The CDR3 is made up of 15 amino acids. The junction had 4 bases not matched to a gene; V was cut back by 1 base and J by 3 bases. Here the CDR3 DNA reads TGTGCCAGCAGCTTAGTCACGGGGGGAACAGATACGCAGTATTTT. Its protein product is CASSLVTGGTDTQYF.

This clonotype was counted only a few times. This chain uses TRBV9 with TRBJ2-3, with D possibly matching TRBD1 (5 bases). Trimming removed 1 base from V and 4 bases from J, with 22 bases in between. There are 18 residues in the CDR3. Per germline, CDR1 SGDLS and CDR2 YYNGEE. The CDR3 coding sequence is TGTGCCAGCAGCGTACACTGGCATCCGGACACTGGGGCAGATACGCAGTATTTT. Translation gives CASSVHWHPDTGADTQYF. Looking up the rest from reference TRBV9 and TRBJ2-3 gives the full variable domain: DSGVTQTPKHLITATGQRVTLRCSPRSGDLSVYWYQQSLDQGLQFLIQYYNGEERAKGNILERFSAQQFPDLHSELNLSSLELGDSALYFCASSVHWHPDTGADTQYFGPGTRLTVL.

This rearrangement joins TRBV6-5 to TRBJ1-3; the match to TRBD1 covers 8 bases. V was clipped by 6 bases and J by 4 bases; unmatched bases: 8. This CDR3 contains 15 residues. Germline values: CDR1 MNHEY, CDR2 SVGAGI. In DNA, the CDR3 is TGTGCCAGCAGCTACCAAGACAGGGGAGGAAACACCATATATTTT. This gives the protein CASSYQDRGGNTIYF.

This chain connects TRBV15 to TRBJ2-3; D assignment may be TRBD1 or TRBD2 (5 bases each). V gave up 9 bases and J gave up 2 bases, with 18 bases separating them. The CDR3 has 15 residues. CDR1 LNHNV and CDR2 YYDKDF come from the germline V gene (reference sequence). CDR3 coding DNA: TGTGCCACTCAATTAGGGACGCCTCTCACAGATACGCAGTATTTT. This sequence encodes CATQLGTPLTDTQYF. The full variable domain, in which reference TRBV15 and TRBJ2-3 provide the parts outside the CDR3, is DAMVIQNPRYQVTQFGKPVTLSCSQTLNHNVMYWYQQKSSQAPKLLFHYYDKDFNNEADTPDNFQSRRPNTSFCFLDIRSPGLGDTAMYLCATQLGTPLTDTQYFGPGTRLTVL.

This clonotype has ten or more counts. This chain connects TRBV7-9 to TRBJ1-3, with D possibly TRBD1 on 6 matching bases. The CDR3 extends over 14 amino acids. Per the germline V gene, CDR1 is SEHNR and CDR2 is FQNEAQ (reference sequence). Deletions cut 7 bases from V and 1 base from J, with 11 bases between. The CDR3 loop reads CASTTTGSGNTIYF. DNA of the CDR3: TGTGCCAGCACCACTACAGGGTCTGGAAACACCATATATTTT.

This clonotype was seen a handful of times. The CDR3 loop is CAISSTQETQYF. The DNA for the CDR3 is TGTGCCATCAGTTCCACTCAAGAGACCCAGTACTTC. V and J are TRBV10-3 and TRBJ2-5; D ambiguous. The CDR3 is made up of 12 amino acids. CDR1 is ENHRY, CDR2 SYGVKD, per germline. Trimming cost V 5 bases and J 2 bases, with 6 bases left between them.

The rearrangement uses TRBV9 and TRBJ1-6; no reliable D call. The germline V and J ends were trimmed by 4 bases and 5 bases, with 16 bases remaining between them. Germline CDR1 SGDLS, CDR2 YYNGEE. The CDR3 has 16 residues. CDR3 nucleotides: TGTGCCAGCAGCCCCGAGAGCGGGCCTAATAATTCACCCCTCCACTTT. This gives the protein CASSPESGPNNSPLHF.

This clonotype was counted at least ten times. V gene TRBV12-3 or TRBV12-4 combines with J gene TRBJ2-7; D possibly corresponds to TRBD2 (5 bases). The CDR3 spans 15 residues. V was pared by 6 bases and J by 6 bases, with 21 bases between. This CDR3 reads CASSSSLGVGSEQYF. Written as DNA, the CDR3 is TGTGCCAGCAGCTCTAGCCTCGGAGTTGGGTCCGAGCAGTACTTC.

The V and J genes are TRBV10-3 and TRBJ2-2; D could derive from TRBD1 or TRBD2 (10 bases each). Germline values: CDR1 ENHRY, CDR2 SYGVKD. The CDR3 has 23 amino acids. V gave up 2 bases and J gave up 3 bases, with 34 bases separating them. The CDR3 DNA reads as TGTGCCATCAGTGAGGATGACAGGGGGCCCTTAAACCCTAGCGGGAGATACACCGGGGAGCTGTTTTTT. It yields the protein CAISEDDRGPLNPSGRYTGELFF.

The chain is built from TRBV20-1 and TRBJ2-2, with 14 bases matching TRBD2. V lost 5 bases to trimming and J lost 7 bases; unmatched junction nucleotides: 9. The CDR3 has 16 amino acids. CDR1 is DFQATT and CDR2 is SNEGSKA in the germline V gene (reference sequence). CDR3 sequence: CSASTSGRAGGGELFF. CDR3 coding DNA: TGCAGTGCTTCGACTAGCGGGAGGGCCGGTGGCGGGGAGCTGTTTTTT.